These 21 T cell receptor beta chains were all obtained from the same sample, sequenced in a study of breast tumors, draining lymph nodes, adjacent tissues. In TCRdb, the multiplex PCR reads were re-called with MiXCR into one record per CDR3 protein. This sample has 250,000 or so distinct CDR3 sequences; about 33% occur once, and the top ten carry around 1.1%. Axillary draining lymph nodes of breast cancer patients supplied the node samples. The sequenced sample was axillary lymph node tissue. The receptors here all came from a female donor with breast cancer. Some clones in this sample may be carry-over from other donors' samples.

At least ten counts were recorded for this clonotype. The V call is TRBV5-1, the J call TRBJ2-6; TRBD1 might be the D (6 bases). The germline gives CDR1 SGHRS, CDR2 YFSETQ. Trimming pared 2 bases from V and 2 bases from J, leaving 11 bases between. There are 16 residues in the CDR3. The DNA for the CDR3 is TGCGCCAGCAGCTTTTCCGGACAGACTGGGGCCAACGTCCTGACTTTC. It codes for CASSFSGQTGANVLTF.

This clonotype was counted ten times or more. The chain employs TRBV5-6 and TRBJ1-3; TRBD1 matches at 9 bases. The length of the CDR3 is 16 residues. Germline V CDR1 and CDR2: SGHDT, YYEEEE. The ends lost 3 bases at V and 3 bases at J; junction bases unmatched: 7. The CDR3 reads CASSSEQGAIGNTIYF. CDR3 in DNA: TGTGCCAGCAGCTCCGAACAGGGGGCAATTGGAAACACCATATATTTT.

V gene TRBV5-8 combines with J gene TRBJ2-3; a weak D match, TRBD2 (6 bases). Germline CDR1 reads SGHTS; CDR2 reads YDEGEE. The V end was cut by 4 bases, the J end by 0 bases, with 18 bases between. CDR3 length: 17 residues. The CDR3 DNA sequence: TGTGCCAGCAGCCTTGGGACTTTTAAAACTAGCACAGATACGCAGTATTTT. This sequence encodes CASSLGTFKTSTDTQYF.

This clonotype was seen at least ten times. This chain joins TRBV4-1 and TRBJ2-6; 9 nucleotides agree with TRBD2. Germline values: CDR1 MGHRA, CDR2 YSYEKL. The V segment lost 1 base and the J segment 2 bases; nucleotides outside the gene matches: 3. The CDR3 totals 17 residues. In nucleotides, the CDR3 is TGCGCCAGCAGCCAAGTGGGCGGGAGGGCTGGGGCCAACGTCCTGACTTTC. Amino acids: CASSQVGGRAGANVLTF.

The chain combines TRBV4-2 with TRBJ2-5; TRBD2 aligns across 8 bases. V lost 0 bases and J lost 5; bases outside the gene matches: 5. The germline V gene encodes CDR1 LGHNA and CDR2 YNFKEQ. The CDR3 runs to 15 residues. The CDR3 region has the DNA TGTGCCAGCAGCCAAGAGTCGGCTAGCGGGGAGACCCAGTACTTC. Protein product: CASSQESASGETQYF.

V and J are TRBV19 and TRBJ2-3; 10 bases agree with TRBD1. CDR1 and CDR2 (germline): LNHDA, SQIVND (reference sequence). J gave up 11 bases and V 7 bases, and 12 bases lay outside the gene matches. This CDR3 region has 14 residues. In DNA form, the CDR3 reads TGTGCCAGTAACGCGGGACAGGGGTACAACGAGCAGTATTTT. It translates to CASNAGQGYNEQYF.

This clonotype was found a few times. A much larger clone is a single base away; this may be a read error. The final CDR3 position lacks the conserved phenylalanine or tryptophan, pointing to a likely read error. V usage is TRBV20-1 and J usage is TRBJ2-1; possible D gene TRBD1, 5 bases. V dropped 2 bases and J dropped 0 bases, with 11 bases sitting between them. This CDR3 is 15 amino acids long. The germline CDR1 and CDR2 sequences are DFQATT and SNEGSKA (reference sequence). The CDR3 DNA reads TGCAGTGCTAGATCCAGGACAATCTCCTACAATGAGCAGTTCTCC. Translating gives CSARSRTISYNEQFS.

The sample holds many counts of this clonotype. In DNA, the CDR3 is TGTGCCAGCAGCTCACGGACTAGCGGCTACAATGAGCAGTTCTTC. This sequence encodes CASSSRTSGYNEQFF. The chain recombines TRBV7-2 with TRBJ2-1, with 10 bases that match TRBD2. Per germline, CDR1 SGHTA and CDR2 FQGNSA. The CDR3 extends over 15 amino acids. With V trimmed by 4 bases and J by 3 bases, 3 bases remained unmatched. The complete variable domain, with remaining parts taken from reference TRBV7-2 and TRBJ2-1, reads GAGVSQSPSNKVTEKGKDVELRCDPISGHTALYWYRQSLGQGLEFLIYFQGNSAPDKSGLPSDRFSAERTGGSVSTLTIQRTQQEDSAVYLCASSSRTSGYNEQFFGPGTRLTVL.

This clonotype was picked up a small number of times. The V and J genes are TRBV28 and TRBJ1-6; possibly TRBD1 for D (5 bases). Germline V gene sequence: CDR1 MDHEN, CDR2 SYDVKM. The V gene lost 6 bases and the J gene lost 10 bases, with 22 bases spanning the gap. The CDR3 spans 16 residues. This chain's CDR3 is CASSLRGDLKGSPLHF. DNA for the CDR3: TGTGCCAGCAGCCTCCGGGGCGACTTAAAAGGGTCACCCCTCCACTTT.

This chain connects TRBV5-1 to TRBJ1-5, with 9 bases that match TRBD1. The CDR3 runs 18 residues. Germline trimming cut 5 bases from V and 0 bases from J; bases unmatched to any gene: 12. Germline V gene sequence: CDR1 SGHRS, CDR2 YFSETQ. The CDR3, as DNA: TGCGCCAGCAGGTCGGGACCGGGACAGGGACATAGCAATCAGCCCCAGCATTTT. Translating it yields CASRSGPGQGHSNQPQHF. The entire variable domain, with the rest obtained from reference TRBV5-1 and TRBJ1-5, is as follows: KAGVTQTPRYLIKTRGQQVTLSCSPISGHRSVSWYQQTPGQGLQFLFEYFSETQRNKGNFPGRFSGRQFSNSRSEMNVSTLELGDSALYLCASRSGPGQGHSNQPQHFGDGTRLSIL.

This clonotype was observed a few times. The chain has TRBV13 and TRBJ1-1, with a weak D call TRBD1 (6 bases). CDR1 is PRHDT, CDR2 FYEKMQ, per germline (reference sequence). V lost 1 base, J lost 5 bases, and 14 bases lay in between. The CDR3 totals 15 residues. The CDR3 region is CASSLEGEGGTEAFF. The CDR3 DNA sequence: TGTGCCAGCAGCTTAGAGGGGGAGGGGGGGACTGAAGCTTTCTTT.

As concerns this clonotype: A much larger clonotype is one base distant, so this may be a read error. The chain couples TRBV7-2 to TRBJ2-1; D remains ambiguous. The CDR3 totals 13 residues. Per the germline V gene, CDR1 is SGHTA and CDR2 is FQGNSA. The DNA of the CDR3 is TGTGTCAGCAGAACCAGCCCTAAGAATGAGCAGTTCTTC. Translation gives CVSRTSPKNEQFF.

This clonotype was detected a few times. The gene calls are TRBV28 and TRBJ2-5; 13 bases are a match to TRBD2. The CDR3 covers 16 residues. Per germline, CDR1 MDHEN and CDR2 SYDVKM. V lost 6 bases and J lost 1; bases outside the gene matches: 5. As DNA, the CDR3 is TGTGCCAGCAGCGGCGGGACTAGCGGGGTCCAAGAGACCCAGTACTTC. It codes for CASSGGTSGVQETQYF.

Comment on this clonotype: This sequence may be a read error, since a much larger clone differs from it by one base. The chain uses TRBV20-1 and TRBJ2-3; 7 bases are shared with TRBD1. The CDR3 covers 14 residues. The germline CDR1 and CDR2 sequences are DFQATT and SNEGSKA (reference sequence). Unmatched junction bases numbered 12, after V lost 7 bases and J lost 5 bases. The CDR3 coding sequence is TGCAGTGTTAGCCGATCCAGGGGGTTAGATACGCAGTATTTT. Protein: CSVSRSRGLDTQYF.

This clonotype has a count of ten or more. CDR3 DNA: TGTGCCAGCAGCCCCGGGACAGGGTCCTACAATGAGCAGTTCTTC. Residues: CASSPGTGSYNEQFF. The chain recombines TRBV12-3 or TRBV12-4 with TRBJ2-1; 9 bases agree with TRBD1. With 6 bases clipped from V and 1 base from J, the junction kept 4 bases outside the gene matches. The CDR3 is made up of 15 amino acids.

This sequence joins TRBV18 and TRBJ1-4; 11 bases fit TRBD1. The CDR3 runs 14 residues. Germline CDR1 reads KGHSH; CDR2 reads LQKENI. After removal of 4 bases from V and 7 bases from J, the junction contained 2 bases not matched to a gene. In DNA, the CDR3 is TGTGCCAGCTCACGGGACAGGGGGGCTGAAAAACTGTTTTTT. It specifies CASSRDRGAEKLFF.

The chain is built from TRBV9 and TRBJ2-5; 10 nucleotides line up with TRBD2. V lost 4 bases, J lost 7 bases, and 16 bases stayed unmatched. This CDR3 is built from 17 residues. Germline CDR1 SGDLS, CDR2 YYNGEE. As DNA, the CDR3 is TGTGCCAGCAGCCAAGATGCCAGCGGGAGGGCCGAAGCGACCCAGTACTTC. This translates into CASSQDASGRAEATQYF.

Comment on this clonotype: This could be a read error, since a much larger clone is one nucleotide away. CDR3 nucleotide sequence: TGTGCCATCATATCCCCCGGACTTCAAGAGACCCAGTGCTTC. This codes for CAIISPGLQETQCF. The chain employs TRBV6-1 and TRBJ2-5; TRBD2 is a possible D gene (5 bases). Looked up from germline, CDR1 is MNHNS and CDR2 is SASEGT. This CDR3 comprises 14 residues.

This clonotype appeared many times. The genes are TRBV10-3 and TRBJ2-6; TRBD2 agrees at 16 bases. Germline CDR1 reads ENHRY; CDR2 reads SYGVKD. V gave up 6 bases and J gave up 3 bases; unmatched junction bases: 5. CDR3 size: 18 residues. This chain's CDR3 is CAISPGLAGGLGANVLTF. DNA of the CDR3: TGTGCCATCAGCCCGGGACTAGCGGGAGGGCTTGGGGCCAACGTCCTGACTTTC.

This clonotype has just a few counts. This could be a read error, since a much larger clone is one nucleotide away. The rearrangement uses TRBV20-1 and TRBJ2-7; D perhaps matches TRBD2 (5 bases). Germline lookup yields CDR1 DFQATT and CDR2 SNEGSKA (reference sequence). This CDR3 is 14 amino acids long. CDR3 DNA sequence: TGCAGTGCCAGACCGGCTAGCAGTTCCTCCGAGCAGTACTTC. Translating gives CSARPASSSSEQYF.

Concerning this clonotype: A much larger clone differs by one base, so this may be a read error. The chain joins TRBV7-2 to TRBJ2-1; the match to TRBD2 covers 8 bases. V shed 0 bases and J 8 bases; nucleotides not matched to a gene: 9. The CDR3 totals 16 residues. Germline loops: CDR1 SGHTA, CDR2 FQGNSA. CDR3 amino acids: CASSLATSVLYDEQFF. The CDR3 bases are TGTGCCAGCAGCTTAGCGACTAGCGTCCTATACGATGAGCAGTTCTTC.